The 5 T cell receptor beta chains given below trace back to one sample, sequenced in a study of regulatory T cells in long-lasting Graves disease (dated by TCRdb to about 2021). What this sample's time point label stands for: newly diagnosed GD, antithyroid drugs for less than 3 months. For both TCR sequencing and RNA sequencing, RNA was extracted from PBMCs using TRIzol. Library generation was performed with multiplex PCR. The data were produced on an Illumina HiSeq 4000. iRepertoire HTBI primers and Arm-PCR amplification of CDR3 regions were used to construct TCR beta libraries. Through fastp at Q25 and MiXCR, TCRdb rebuilt clones from the public reads, retaining in-frame beta chains. All rows with the same CDR3 protein become a single entry with the most common DNA and genes. The sample records roughly 420,000 distinct CDR3 sequences, roughly a sixth of which are singletons. The ten largest clones add up to roughly 20% of the sample.

The sequencing here drew on peripheral blood mononuclear cells (PBMCs), taken at new diagnosis, from a patient treated with antithyroid drugs. The receptor set was obtained from a female donor with Graves disease.

This clonotype has just a few counts. This chain links TRBV6-2 or TRBV6-3 with TRBJ2-2, with 9 bases fitting TRBD2. V was pared by 4 bases and J by 5 bases, with 17 bases of the junction left unmatched. This CDR3 has 19 residues. Germline CDR1 reads MNHEY; CDR2 reads SVGEGT. CDR3 sequence reads: CASSSRLAVPDRGTGELFF. CDR3 sequence (DNA): TGTGCCAGCAGTTCCAGACTAGCGGTCCCCGATCGGGGGACCGGGGAGCTGTTTTTT.

This clonotype has at least ten counts. The rearrangement uses TRBV15 and TRBJ2-2, with D perhaps matching TRBD1 (5 bases). The ends were cut back, 7 bases at V and 0 bases at J, with 12 bases in the middle. From germline, CDR1 is LNHNV and CDR2 YYDKDF (reference sequence). This CDR3 has 15 amino acids. The DNA of the CDR3 is TGTGCCACCAAAGAGTGGGGCACGAACACCGGGGAGCTGTTTTTT. Its protein product is CATKEWGTNTGELFF.

This clonotype was seen repeatedly, ten times or more. At one boundary the junction diverges from the germline segment, which might be a read error. The genes are TRBV30 and TRBJ2-7, with D perhaps given as TRBD1 or TRBD2 (5 bases each). The CDR3 is 11 amino acids. Germline CDR1 is GTSNPN and CDR2 is SVGIG (reference sequence). CDR3 in amino acids: CAWSRDVESLF. The DNA for the CDR3 is TGTGCCTGGAGTCGGGACGTCGAGTCTCTCTTC.

This clonotype was observed many times. V is TRBV29-1 and J is TRBJ1-1, with D maybe TRBD1 (5 bases). CDR3 length: 14 amino acids. The germline CDR1 and CDR2 sequences are SQVTM and ANQGSEA. The V end lost 2 bases, the J end lost 3 bases, and 13 bases lay between the germline ends. The CDR3 sequence is CSVEPGGEDTEAFF. The CDR3 DNA follows: TGCAGCGTTGAACCCGGGGGAGAGGACACTGAAGCTTTCTTT.

V gene TRBV7-3 combines with J gene TRBJ2-5; no clear D. The CDR3 consists of 13 residues. CDR1 is SGHTA and CDR2 is FQGTGA in the germline V gene. Deletions cut 3 bases from V and 9 bases from J, with 14 bases between. The CDR3 loop reads CASSLGPKRPQYF. The CDR3 DNA is TGTGCCAGCAGCTTGGGCCCCAAACGGCCCCAGTACTTC.